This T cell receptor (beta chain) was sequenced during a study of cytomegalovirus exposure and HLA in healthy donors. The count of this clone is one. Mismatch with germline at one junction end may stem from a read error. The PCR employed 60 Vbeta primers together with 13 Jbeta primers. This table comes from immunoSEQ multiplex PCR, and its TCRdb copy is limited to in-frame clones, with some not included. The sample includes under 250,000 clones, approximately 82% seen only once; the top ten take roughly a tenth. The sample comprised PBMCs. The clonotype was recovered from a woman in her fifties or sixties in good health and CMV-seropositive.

The CDR3 region is CSSRRGGLAGPRTTGELFF. The CDR3, as DNA: TGTTCCAGCCGAAGGGGGGGACTAGCGGGACCCCGTACCACCGGGGAGCTGTTTTTT. The V gene is TRBV7-9, the J gene TRBJ2-2; 13 bases align to TRBD2. This CDR3 is built from 19 residues. Germline V gives CDR1 SEHNR, CDR2 FQNEAQ (reference sequence).